The 32 T cell receptor beta chains in this list originate from one sample, sequenced in a study of shared clonotypes between healthy human individuals. The protocol was immunoSEQ multiplex PCR, while the TCRdb copy is restricted to in-frame clones and leaves out a portion. The sample consists of 800,000 to 1,200,000 clones, approximately 80% of them appearing once. The sequenced sample consisted of memory CD4+ T cells from PBMCs. Documented subset: CD45RA-negative fraction. The receptor source for this set is a man aged 18 to 35 in good health. Some clones in this sample may be carry-over from other donors' samples.

The table lists this clone with a few counts. The rearrangement uses TRBV28 and TRBJ1-1; 7 positions agree with TRBD1. Germline trimming cut 4 bases from V and 3 bases from J; bases unmatched to any gene: 11. The CDR3 covers 16 residues. In germline, CDR1 is MDHEN, CDR2 SYDVKM. CDR3 nucleotides: TGTGCCAGCAGTTCCCCACGTGACAGGGTTGACACTGAAGCTTTCTTT. Translating it yields CASSSPRDRVDTEAFF.

The genes are TRBV6-6 and TRBJ2-7; TRBD1 is a possible D gene (6 bases). Trimming removed 5 bases from V and 5 bases from J, with 19 bases in between. CDR3 length: 15 amino acids. Germline V gene sequence: CDR1 MNHNY, CDR2 SVGAGI (reference sequence). The CDR3 DNA is TGTGCCAGCAGTGAGAGCCCGGGAAACAGGGACGAGCAGTACTTC. Encoded protein: CASSESPGNRDEQYF.

In this sample, this clone turned up a few times. A much larger clone differs from this one at a single base, so this may be a read error. The sample holds other DNA sequences that translate to the same CDR3. The gene calls are TRBV7-2 and TRBJ1-3; no firm D call. This CDR3 is built from 12 residues. Germline assignment: CDR1 SGHTA and CDR2 FQGNSA. V dropped 2 bases and J dropped 2 bases, with 1 base sitting between them. This CDR3 is CASSLTGNTIYF. The CDR3 region has the DNA TGTGCCAGCAGCTTAACTGGAAACACCATATATTTT.

The V and J genes are TRBV6-5 and TRBJ1-4, with TRBD1 as a possible D gene (5 bases). V gave up 5 bases and J gave up 6 bases, with 10 bases separating them. CDR1 is MNHEY, CDR2 SVGAGI, per germline. The CDR3 contains 13 residues. CDR3 DNA: TGTGCCAGCAGTACTCGGGGGGATGAAAAACTGTTTTTT. It codes for CASSTRGDEKLFF.

This sequence joins TRBV5-1 and TRBJ2-5, with D unresolved. The V and J ends lost 2 bases and 5 bases respectively, with 7 bases between them. This CDR3 contains 12 residues. Germline-derived CDR1 and CDR2 are SGHRS and YFSETQ. The CDR3 DNA is TGCGCCAGCAGCTTACCCCGGGAGACCCAGTACTTC. It specifies CASSLPRETQYF. The variable domain in full, with the rest retrieved from reference TRBV5-1 and TRBJ2-5, is KAGVTQTPRYLIKTRGQQVTLSCSPISGHRSVSWYQQTPGQGLQFLFEYFSETQRNKGNFPGRFSGRQFSNSRSEMNVSTLELGDSALYLCASSLPRETQYFGPGTRLLVL.

This clone was seen a handful of times. This chain uses TRBV4-2 with TRBJ2-2, with D possibly being TRBD1 (5 bases). This CDR3 is 15 amino acids long. Germline values: CDR1 LGHNA, CDR2 YNFKEQ. The ends were cut back, 1 base at V and 5 bases at J, with 11 bases in the middle. The chain's CDR3 is CASSQGQGTTGELFF. Written as DNA, the CDR3 is TGTGCCAGCAGCCAAGGGCAGGGAACAACCGGGGAGCTGTTTTTT.

This clone was detected many times. This chain joins TRBV7-9 and TRBJ1-1, with 9 positions matching TRBD1. Germline CDR1 SEHNR, CDR2 FQNEAQ (reference sequence). V shed 1 base, J shed 10 bases, and the junction held 4 bases outside the gene matches. This CDR3 is 13 amino acids long. CDR3 region: CASSLGGQGVAFF. In DNA, the CDR3 is TGTGCCAGCAGCTTAGGGGGACAGGGTGTAGCTTTCTTT.

In DNA, the CDR3 is TGTGCCAGCAGTGAGCAGGGGACTATCAAAGAGCAGTTCTTC. Its translation: CASSEQGTIKEQFF. The chain recombines TRBV2 with TRBJ2-1; tentative D call: TRBD2 (7 bases). Germline V gene data show CDR1 as SNHLY and CDR2 as FYNNEI. V was cut by 3 bases and J by 10 bases, with 16 bases left in between. The CDR3 totals 14 residues. Using reference TRBV2 and TRBJ2-1 for the parts outside the CDR3, the full variable domain is EPEVTQTPSHQVTQMGQEVILRCVPISNHLYFYWYRQILGQKVEFLVSFYNNEISEKSEIFDDQFSVERPDGSNFTLKIRSTKLEDSAMYFCASSEQGTIKEQFFGPGTRLTVL.

The gene calls are TRBV6-7 and TRBJ2-3; TRBD2 matches at 7 bases. TRBV6-7 is labeled an ORF, and its function is uncertain. V was clipped by 2 bases and J by 1 base; unmatched bases: 9. This CDR3 has 17 amino acids. CDR3 in amino acids: CASSYLGAGRGTDTQYF. CDR3 sequence (DNA): TGTGCCAGCAGTTACCTCGGGGCGGGGAGGGGCACAGATACGCAGTATTTT.

The J gene is TRBJ1-2, the V gene TRBV10-3; 7 nucleotides align to TRBD1. This CDR3 has 14 amino acids. Germline V gives CDR1 ENHRY, CDR2 SYGVKD. The V gene end was trimmed by 4 bases and the J gene end by 7 bases; junction bases not matched to a gene: 9. CDR3 amino acids: CAISGGGASSGYTF. In nucleotides, the CDR3 is TGTGCCATCAGTGGAGGGGGCGCCTCAAGTGGCTACACCTTC.

This clone was seen once. The rearrangement joins TRBV7-3 to TRBJ2-3; 9 bases line up with TRBD2. Looked up from germline, CDR1 is SGHTA and CDR2 is FQGTGA. The V and J ends lost 2 bases and 6 bases, in that order; junction bases with no gene match: 3. This CDR3 is built from 14 residues. The CDR3 region is CASSLGTSKDTQYF. The CDR3 DNA sequence: TGTGCCAGCAGCTTAGGGACTAGCAAGGATACGCAGTATTTT.

In the case of this clone: The sample carries other DNA sequences with the same CDR3. This sequence joins TRBV7-2 and TRBJ2-7; 14 nucleotides match TRBD2. Unmatched junction bases numbered 3, after V lost 0 bases and J lost 2 bases. Germline assignment: CDR1 SGHTA and CDR2 FQGNSA. The CDR3 consists of 17 residues. The DNA for the CDR3 is TGTGCCAGCAGCTTAGCGGGACTAGCGGGAGACCCCTACGAGCAGTACTTC. Translation gives CASSLAGLAGDPYEQYF.

This chain connects TRBV11-2 to TRBJ2-5, with 7 nucleotides matching TRBD2. The germline V gene has CDR1 SGHAT and CDR2 FQNNGV. J lost 4 bases, V lost 5 bases, and 16 bases had no gene match. The CDR3 is 17 residues long. Here the CDR3 reads CASSLLLPGGRRETQYF. CDR3 bases: TGTGCCAGCAGCCTCCTGCTTCCGGGAGGACGGCGAGAGACCCAGTACTTC.

V and J are TRBV15 and TRBJ1-2; D not certain. Trimming left V 0 bases short and J 7 bases short, with 6 bases between. CDR3 length equals 12 residues. Looked up from germline, CDR1 is LNHNV and CDR2 is YYDKDF (reference sequence). CDR3 in DNA: TGTGCCACCAGCAGAGATCAGTCTGGCTACACCTTC. Translated: CATSRDQSGYTF.

The V gene is TRBV28, the J gene TRBJ2-3; 9 nucleotides line up with TRBD2. The CDR3 extends over 15 amino acids. CDR1 MDHEN and CDR2 SYDVKM come from the germline V gene. V gave up 7 bases and J gave up 0 bases; unmatched junction bases: 5. The CDR3 loop is CASNVLAGSTDTQYF. Here the CDR3 DNA reads TGTGCCAGCAATGTGCTAGCGGGGAGCACAGATACGCAGTATTTT.

This clone has only one observation. This rearrangement joins TRBV6-5 to TRBJ1-1; 9 bases line up with TRBD1. Germline V lookup: CDR1 MNHEY, CDR2 SVGAGI. CDR3 size: 14 residues. The V gene end was trimmed by 7 bases and the J gene end by 3 bases; junction bases not matched to a gene: 6. The CDR3 DNA is TGTGCCAGCACCCGTGACAGGGGGGACACTGAAGCTTTCTTT. It yields the protein CASTRDRGDTEAFF.

This clone appeared once. The CDR3 protein is CASSPQPGGLAHYNEQFF. The CDR3 DNA sequence: TGTGCCAGCAGCCCCCAACCTGGTGGACTGGCCCACTACAATGAGCAGTTCTTC. V gene TRBV7-3 combines with J gene TRBJ2-1, with TRBD2 as a possible D gene (5 bases). Deletions cut 5 bases from V and 3 bases from J, with 23 bases between. CDR3 size: 18 residues. Germline V lookup: CDR1 SGHTA, CDR2 FQGTGA. Complete variable domain (other parts from reference TRBV7-3 and TRBJ2-1): GAGVSQTPSNKVTEKGKYVELRCDPISGHTALYWYRQSLGQGPEFLIYFQGTGAADDSGLPNDRFFAVRPEGSVSTLKIQRTERGDSAVYLCASSPQPGGLAHYNEQFFGPGTRLTVL.

The chain employs TRBV9 and TRBJ2-5, with 13 bases aligning to TRBD2. This CDR3 comprises 15 residues. Germline loops: CDR1 SGDLS, CDR2 YYNGEE. J gave up 5 bases and V 3 bases, and 4 bases lay outside the gene matches. The DNA for the CDR3 is TGTGCCAGCAGCGCCGGACTAGCGGGAGCTGAGACCCAGTACTTC. Amino acids: CASSAGLAGAETQYF.

Concerning this clone itself: The sample holds other DNA sequences that translate to the same CDR3. The genes are TRBV7-2 and TRBJ2-7; 7 bases match TRBD2. V shed 0 bases and J 5 bases; nucleotides not matched to a gene: 4. The CDR3 sequence is 14 residues long. Looked up from germline, CDR1 is SGHTA and CDR2 is FQGNSA. This CDR3 is CASSLAGGRDEQYF. CDR3 bases: TGTGCCAGCAGCTTAGCGGGAGGGCGGGACGAGCAGTACTTC.

In regard to this clone: This specimen includes other DNA sequences encoding the same CDR3. This CDR3 is CASSYGGAGANVLTF. The CDR3 DNA reads as TGTGCCAGCAGTTACGGTGGGGCTGGGGCCAACGTCCTGACTTTC. The V call is TRBV6-5, the J call TRBJ2-6; D is undetermined. Trimming stripped 2 bases from V and 2 bases from J, with 7 bases between. The CDR3 spans 15 residues. Germline V gene data show CDR1 as MNHEY and CDR2 as SVGAGI.

The chain links TRBV5-6 to TRBJ2-5, with TRBD1 identical over 7 bases. The CDR3 is made up of 16 amino acids. V trimming: 4 bases; J trimming: 0 bases; junction bases outside the gene matches: 9. Germline V lookup: CDR1 SGHDT, CDR2 YYEEEE. The DNA for the CDR3 is TGTGCCAGCAGCCCCTTAGGACAGGCCTACCAAGAGACCCAGTACTTC. It yields the protein CASSPLGQAYQETQYF.

J is TRBJ2-7 and V is TRBV28; D is ambiguous. Looked up from germline, CDR1 is MDHEN and CDR2 is SYDVKM. Trimming stripped 6 bases from V and 2 bases from J, with 14 bases between. The CDR3 consists of 14 residues. The CDR3 is CASSVVSVTYEQYF. In DNA, the CDR3 is TGTGCCAGCAGCGTAGTGAGCGTCACCTACGAGCAGTACTTC.

Turning to this clone: The sample carries other DNA sequences with the same CDR3. The V call is TRBV5-1, the J call TRBJ2-3; a possible D gene is TRBD2 (5 bases). Germline V gene lookup returns CDR1 SGHRS and CDR2 YFSETQ. The CDR3 consists of 16 residues. V was pared by 0 bases and J by 2 bases, with 13 bases between. CDR3 protein: CASSLGSGPSTDTQYF. CDR3 nucleotide sequence: TGCGCCAGCAGCTTGGGGAGCGGCCCTTCCACAGATACGCAGTATTTT.

The chain is built from TRBV28 and TRBJ1-1; maybe TRBD1 (5 bases). The CDR3 extends over 12 amino acids. The V end lost 5 bases, the J end lost 9 bases, and 13 bases lay between the germline ends. CDR1 and CDR2 (germline): MDHEN, SYDVKM. CDR3 loop: CASSPQVPKAFF. DNA of the CDR3: TGTGCCAGCAGTCCACAGGTCCCCAAAGCTTTCTTT.

The rearrangement links TRBV7-9 to TRBJ2-1; a possible D gene is TRBD2 (5 bases). V was shortened by 1 base and J by 2 bases, with 12 bases between the two germline ends. Germline CDR1 is SEHNR and CDR2 is FQNEAQ (reference sequence). This CDR3 contains 16 residues. CDR3 sequence reads: CASSLERLAPYNEQFF. The CDR3, as DNA: TGTGCCAGCAGCTTAGAGCGTCTAGCCCCCTACAATGAGCAGTTCTTC.

The table lists this clone with a count of one. J is TRBJ2-1 and V is TRBV5-1, with D perhaps matching TRBD2 (6 bases). Trimming pared 3 bases from V and 3 bases from J, leaving 13 bases between. Per the germline V gene, CDR1 is SGHRS and CDR2 is YFSETQ. CDR3 length: 15 amino acids. In nucleotides, the CDR3 is TGCGCCAGCAGCTCGGGACTCCTCCGCTACAATGAGCAGTTCTTC. Encoded protein: CASSSGLLRYNEQFF. The complete variable domain, with remaining parts taken from reference TRBV5-1 and TRBJ2-1, reads KAGVTQTPRYLIKTRGQQVTLSCSPISGHRSVSWYQQTPGQGLQFLFEYFSETQRNKGNFPGRFSGRQFSNSRSEMNVSTLELGDSALYLCASSSGLLRYNEQFFGPGTRLTVL.

The rearrangement joins TRBV11-2 to TRBJ2-3; 12 positions match TRBD2. This CDR3 contains 14 residues. Germline values: CDR1 SGHAT, CDR2 FQNNGV. J was trimmed by 6 bases and V by 3 bases; bases with no gene match: 1. In nucleotides, the CDR3 is TGTGCCAGCAGCTTTACTAGCGGGAGGGATACGCAGTATTTT. Amino acids: CASSFTSGRDTQYF.

V usage is TRBV7-7 and J usage is TRBJ2-1, with 11 bases lining up with TRBD2. The CDR3 is 16 amino acids. Germline V gene data show CDR1 as SSHAT and CDR2 as FNYEAQ (reference sequence). The V gene end was trimmed by 2 bases and the J gene end by 8 bases; junction bases not matched to a gene: 8. In nucleotides, the CDR3 is TGTGCCAGCAGCTTATCCGCGACTAGCGGGATTGATGAGCAGTTCTTC. Residues: CASSLSATSGIDEQFF.

J is TRBJ2-3 and V is TRBV25-1; possibly TRBD1 or TRBD2 for D (7 bases each). This CDR3 is 15 amino acids long. V was trimmed by 5 bases and J by 4 bases, leaving 16 bases between them. In germline, CDR1 is MGHDK, CDR2 SYGVNS. The CDR3 protein is CASSPSRGRADTQYF. The CDR3 bases are TGTGCCAGCAGTCCATCCAGGGGGAGGGCAGATACGCAGTATTTT.

Many counts were recorded for this clone. The CDR3 DNA is TGTGCCAGCAGTTCAGACAGGGCGGACACTGAAGCTTTCTTT. Protein product: CASSSDRADTEAFF. The chain joins TRBV27 to TRBJ1-1, with 7 bases matching TRBD1. This CDR3 is 14 amino acids long. With V trimmed by 4 bases and J by 3 bases, 5 bases remained unmatched. Germline V gives CDR1 MNHEY, CDR2 SMNVEV (reference sequence).

The chain couples TRBV5-1 to TRBJ2-1, with D hard to call. The CDR3 loop spans 12 amino acids. Trimming cost V 1 base and J 8 bases, with 7 bases left between them. Germline CDR1 and CDR2: SGHRS and YFSETQ. In DNA form, the CDR3 reads TGCGCCAGCAGCTTGCATGGAGATGAGCAGTTCTTC. Protein: CASSLHGDEQFF.

This chain uses TRBV5-1 with TRBJ1-1; 9 nucleotides align to TRBD1. V lost 4 bases to trimming and J lost 0 bases; unmatched junction nucleotides: 7. Per the germline V gene, CDR1 is SGHRS and CDR2 is YFSETQ. The CDR3 runs to 16 residues. The CDR3 DNA reads TGCGCCAGCAGCGCTGGGACAGGGTTTATGAACACTGAAGCTTTCTTT. Its translation: CASSAGTGFMNTEAFF.